Shown below are 32 T cell receptor beta chains from a single sample sequenced in a study of OX40 agonist ivuxolimab in advanced cancers. This table comes from immunoSEQ multiplex PCR, and its TCRdb copy is limited to in-frame clones, with some not included. The table includes over 55,000 clones, 70% to 90% detected once. Here the sequenced sample was CD4+ or CD8+ T cells sorted from blood, taken in a trial of the OX40 agonist ivuxolimab. The receptors come from an adult with an advanced solid tumor such as melanoma, head and neck, liver or kidney cancer.

A few counts support this clone. V gene TRBV19 combines with J gene TRBJ2-5; D is unresolved. Trimming shortened V by 3 bases and J by 5 bases, and 10 bases separated the two germline ends. Germline V lookup: CDR1 LNHDA, CDR2 SQIVND (reference sequence). CDR3 length: 13 amino acids. CDR3 sequence: CASSMQRAETQYF. CDR3 sequence (DNA): TGTGCCAGTAGTATGCAAAGGGCCGAGACCCAGTACTTC.

The gene calls are TRBV7-8 and TRBJ2-7, with TRBD2 as a possible D gene (6 bases). The V and J ends lost 5 bases and 5 bases respectively, with 13 bases between them. Germline CDR1 and CDR2: SGHVS and FQNEAQ. The CDR3 extends over 13 amino acids. CDR3 in DNA: TGTGCCAGCAGCCCGGGGGTGGGGAACGAGCAGTACTTC. It is translated as CASSPGVGNEQYF. Full variable domain (outside the CDR3, taken from reference TRBV7-8 and TRBJ2-7): GAGVSQSPRYKVAKRGQDVALRCDPISGHVSLFWYQQALGQGPEFLTYFQNEAQLDKSGLPSDRFFAERPEGSVSTLKIQRTQQEDSAVYLCASSPGVGNEQYFGPGTRLTVT.

This chain joins TRBV2 and TRBJ2-1; 8 bases fit TRBD1. The CDR3 is 16 amino acids. CDR1 and CDR2 (germline): SNHLY, FYNNEI. With 4 bases clipped from V and 9 bases from J, the junction kept 14 bases outside the gene matches. The CDR3 nucleotides are TGTGCCAGCAGTGTACCACGGGGGACAGGAACCACTGAGCAGTTCTTC. Protein sequence: CASSVPRGTGTTEQFF.

The chain couples TRBV6-1 to TRBJ2-1, with TRBD2 matching 8 bases. CDR1 and CDR2 (germline): MNHNS, SASEGT. The V segment lost 4 bases and the J segment 8 bases; nucleotides outside the gene matches: 13. The CDR3 has 16 amino acids. CDR3 residues: CASSAPLSGGNYEQFF. In DNA form, the CDR3 reads TGTGCCAGCAGTGCACCCCTATCGGGGGGGAACTATGAGCAGTTCTTC.

The J gene is TRBJ1-5, the V gene TRBV4-2; possible D gene TRBD1, 5 bases. V shed 0 bases and J shed 9 bases, with 12 bases lying between them. The germline gives CDR1 LGHNA, CDR2 YNFKEQ. The CDR3 sequence is 14 residues long. The CDR3 loop reads CASSQDIGAGPQHF. The CDR3 coding sequence is TGTGCCAGCAGCCAAGATATTGGGGCCGGGCCCCAGCATTTT.

The rearrangement links TRBV2 to TRBJ2-4; TRBD2 agrees at 9 bases. The CDR3 sequence is 18 residues long. Germline lookup yields CDR1 SNHLY and CDR2 FYNNEI. Unmatched junction bases numbered 10, after V lost 2 bases and J lost 2 bases. The DNA for the CDR3 is TGTGCCAGCAGTGAACCGTCCTGGCTAGCGGGGACCAAAAACATTCAGTACTTC. As protein: CASSEPSWLAGTKNIQYF.

V is TRBV5-5 and J is TRBJ1-5; D may be TRBD1 (6 bases). This CDR3 is 16 amino acids long. Germline V lookup: CDR1 SGHKS, CDR2 YYEKEE (reference sequence). V was pared by 0 bases and J by 1 base, with 11 bases between. The CDR3 here is CASSLGGGQSNQPQHF. The DNA for the CDR3 is TGTGCCAGCAGCTTGGGTGGGGGGCAAAGCAATCAGCCCCAGCATTTT.

This clone showed up just a few times. The chain has TRBV7-8 and TRBJ2-1; maybe TRBD1 (5 bases). The CDR3 has 15 amino acids. The germline gives CDR1 SGHVS, CDR2 FQNEAQ. V lost 0 bases and J 5 bases, leaving 11 bases between the germline ends. The CDR3: CASSLAETENNEQFF. DNA for the CDR3: TGTGCCAGCAGCTTAGCTGAGACAGAAAACAATGAGCAGTTCTTC.

The V and J genes are TRBV4-1 and TRBJ2-7; 10 positions match TRBD1. Germline CDR1 and CDR2: MGHRA and YSYEKL. V gave up 2 bases and J gave up 3 bases; unmatched junction bases: 7. This CDR3 region has 16 residues. CDR3 in amino acids: CASSQPSGTGVYEQYV. The CDR3 DNA sequence: TGCGCCAGCAGCCAACCCTCCGGGACAGGGGTCTACGAGCAGTACGTC.

This clone was picked up a small number of times. The rearrangement joins TRBV19 to TRBJ2-4; D gene ambiguous. The CDR3 spans 17 residues. CDR1 is LNHDA, CDR2 SQIVND, per germline (reference sequence). V lost 6 bases and J lost 3, with 21 bases in between. Here the CDR3 reads CASSPLRSLGGKNIQYF. As DNA, the CDR3 is TGTGCCAGTAGCCCGTTACGATCACTTGGTGGCAAAAACATTCAGTACTTC.

The chain recombines TRBV5-6 with TRBJ1-1; 8 bases map to TRBD1. CDR1 is SGHDT and CDR2 is YYEEEE in the germline V gene. The CDR3 has 16 residues. V lost 4 bases, J lost 1 base, and 9 bases stayed unmatched. CDR3 in DNA: TGTGCCAGCAGCCCACCTTCGGGGACAGGGAACACTGAAGCTTTCTTT. Protein product: CASSPPSGTGNTEAFF.

The V gene is TRBV28, the J gene TRBJ1-5; no definite D call. CDR3 size: 18 residues. Per the germline V gene, CDR1 is MDHEN and CDR2 is SYDVKM. The germline V and J ends were trimmed by 3 bases and 0 bases, with 18 bases remaining between them. Here the CDR3 DNA reads TGTGCCAGCAGTTTTTTAGGGTCGCGGGTATATAGCAATCAGCCCCAGCATTTT. Translating it yields CASSFLGSRVYSNQPQHF.

The J gene is TRBJ2-3, the V gene TRBV6-1, with 10 nucleotides matching TRBD1. The CDR3 contains 14 residues. Germline assignment: CDR1 MNHNS and CDR2 SASEGT. V was clipped by 7 bases and J by 2 bases; unmatched bases: 3. CDR3 residues: CASKRQGATDTQYF. CDR3 coding DNA: TGTGCCAGCAAGCGACAGGGGGCCACAGATACGCAGTATTTT.

This clone is a singleton in its sample. The chain carries TRBV10-3 and TRBJ1-2; TRBD1 is a possible D gene (5 bases). The length of the CDR3 is 14 residues. V gave up 8 bases and J gave up 4 bases, with 17 bases separating them. Germline lookup yields CDR1 ENHRY and CDR2 SYGVKD. CDR3 coding DNA: TGTGCCATCCGGGGGAACGGGGTGGGCTATGGCTACACCTTC. Its translation is CAIRGNGVGYGYTF.

This clone was seen a handful of times. The rearrangement links TRBV30 to TRBJ1-1, with unresolved D. CDR3 length: 13 residues. The germline CDR1 and CDR2 sequences are GTSNPN and SVGIG (reference sequence). The V gene lost 0 bases and the J gene lost 4 bases, with 9 bases spanning the gap. The CDR3 DNA follows: TGTGCCTGGAGTGTACAAGCAGGCACTGAAGCTTTCTTT. Translating gives CAWSVQAGTEAFF.

This clone was observed once. J is TRBJ2-5 and V is TRBV7-2, with TRBD2 matching over 9 bases. V lost 1 base, J lost 1 base, and 1 base stayed unmatched. Germline CDR1 reads SGHTA; CDR2 reads FQGNSA. CDR3 size: 15 residues. CDR3 nucleotides: TGTGCCAGCAGCTTAGGGCGGGGGGGCCAAGAGACCCAGTACTTC. Translating it yields CASSLGRGGQETQYF.

The chain carries TRBV28 and TRBJ2-7, with D possibly TRBD2 on 5 matching bases. The V end was cut by 6 bases, the J end by 2 bases, with 11 bases between. The CDR3 contains 13 residues. From germline, CDR1 is MDHEN and CDR2 SYDVKM. The CDR3 sequence is CASRLDPTYEQYF. In DNA, the CDR3 is TGTGCCAGCAGACTAGACCCGACCTACGAGCAGTACTTC.

The chain employs TRBV7-9 and TRBJ2-3; TRBD2 aligns across 8 bases. Germline-derived CDR1 and CDR2 are SEHNR and FQNEAQ (reference sequence). V dropped 2 bases and J dropped 2; count of bases not matched to a gene: 6. This CDR3 is built from 16 residues. The CDR3 nucleotides read TGTGCCAGCAGCTTATATGCGGGGGGCTCCACAGATACGCAGTATTTT. Residues: CASSLYAGGSTDTQYF.

This clone was observed once. This sequence joins TRBV5-4 and TRBJ2-5; no clear D. Trimming removed 4 bases from V and 5 bases from J, with 12 bases in between. The CDR3 is 13 amino acids. The germline CDR1 and CDR2 sequences are SGHNT and YYREEE (reference sequence). Here the CDR3 reads CASSADPNETQYF. The CDR3 DNA reads as TGTGCCAGCAGCGCGGACCCCAATGAGACCCAGTACTTC.

This rearrangement joins TRBV28 to TRBJ2-2; no firm D call. Germline assignment: CDR1 MDHEN and CDR2 SYDVKM. Trimming stripped 3 bases from V and 4 bases from J, with 9 bases between. CDR3 length: 14 residues. The DNA of the CDR3 is TGTGCCAGCAGTTTCGACTCAGGCACCGGGGAGCTGTTTTTT. Translation gives CASSFDSGTGELFF.

In DNA form, the CDR3 reads TGTGCCAGCTCACCGGGACAGGGAAACATTCAGTACTTC. It specifies CASSPGQGNIQYF. The genes are TRBV18 and TRBJ2-4; 9 nucleotides match TRBD1. The CDR3 sequence is 13 residues long. Germline V gives CDR1 KGHSH, CDR2 LQKENI. V was clipped by 3 bases and J by 6 bases; unmatched bases: 0.

This clone was observed a handful of times. The chain has TRBV7-9 and TRBJ1-2; possible D gene TRBD1, 5 bases. The CDR3 totals 13 residues. Germline values: CDR1 SEHNR, CDR2 FQNEAQ (reference sequence). V lost 5 bases, J lost 7 bases, and 14 bases lay in between. Here the CDR3 reads CASSKGPTTGYTF. The DNA of the CDR3 is TGTGCCAGCAGCAAGGGGCCCACAACTGGCTACACCTTC.

The rearrangement joins TRBV9 to TRBJ2-5, with TRBD1 matching over 7 bases. CDR1 is SGDLS, CDR2 YYNGEE, per germline. The junction had 14 bases not matched to a gene; V was cut back by 4 bases and J by 5 bases. This CDR3 region has 16 residues. The CDR3 DNA is TGTGCCAGCAGCCCCCGATCGGACAGGTCGCCGGAGACCCAGTACTTC. It translates to CASSPRSDRSPETQYF.

V usage is TRBV11-2 and J usage is TRBJ2-1, with 9 bases matching TRBD2. CDR3 length equals 15 residues. Germline CDR1 and CDR2: SGHAT and FQNNGV. V gave up 6 bases and J gave up 1 base; unmatched junction bases: 4. The CDR3 DNA follows: TGTGCCAGCAGTACGGCGGGAGGGTCCTACAATGAGCAGTTCTTC. It yields the protein CASSTAGGSYNEQFF.

J is TRBJ2-5 and V is TRBV15, with a tentative D call TRBD1 (6 bases). Per the germline V gene, CDR1 is LNHNV and CDR2 is YYDKDF (reference sequence). Trimming shortened V by 3 bases and J by 5 bases, and 13 bases separated the two germline ends. CDR3 size: 14 residues. CDR3 residues: CATSSQGLGETQYF. The CDR3 DNA reads TGTGCCACCAGCAGTCAGGGGCTTGGGGAGACCCAGTACTTC.

The rearrangement uses TRBV28 and TRBJ2-7; D is possibly TRBD1 or TRBD2 (5 bases each). V was shortened by 7 bases and J by 3 bases, with 16 bases between the two germline ends. This CDR3 comprises 14 residues. CDR1 and CDR2 from the germline V gene are MDHEN and SYDVKM. This chain's CDR3 is CASITSSGGYEQYF. CDR3 DNA sequence: TGTGCCAGCATCACCAGTTCTGGGGGCTACGAGCAGTACTTC.

The chain has TRBV19 and TRBJ1-4, with 7 bases aligning to TRBD1. Germline V gene data show CDR1 as LNHDA and CDR2 as SQIVND (reference sequence). The CDR3 is 14 amino acids. J lost 0 bases, V lost 6 bases, and 1 base had no gene match. CDR3 DNA: TGTGCCAGTAGAGGGGGCGCAACTAATGAAAAACTGTTTTTT. Translated: CASRGGATNEKLFF.

The V call is TRBV7-9, the J call TRBJ2-1; unclear D gene. The germline V gene encodes CDR1 SEHNR and CDR2 FQNEAQ (reference sequence). The V gene lost 6 bases and the J gene lost 2 bases, with 8 bases spanning the gap. CDR3 length: 13 residues. CDR3 in DNA: TGTGCCAGCAGTGCGGAACCCTACAATGAGCAGTTCTTC. Translated, it gives CASSAEPYNEQFF.

V and J are TRBV30 and TRBJ2-5; no firm D call. CDR1 is GTSNPN, CDR2 SVGIG, per germline (reference sequence). V was pared by 1 base and J by 4 bases, with 4 bases between. The CDR3 length is 11 residues. The CDR3 here is CAWSGTETQYF. For the CDR3, the DNA is TGTGCCTGGAGTGGAACAGAGACCCAGTACTTC.

In its sample, this clone was seen a few times. The chain uses TRBV5-5 and TRBJ2-5; a possible D gene is TRBD2 (6 bases). Germline-derived CDR1 and CDR2 are SGHKS and YYEKEE (reference sequence). The CDR3 sequence is 15 residues long. Trimming took 0 bases from V and 5 from J, leaving 14 bases between them. DNA of the CDR3: TGTGCCAGCAGCTTGGGAGGTCCCGGAGGGGAGACCCAGTACTTC. This sequence encodes CASSLGGPGGETQYF.

The J gene is TRBJ2-2, the V gene TRBV7-2; TRBD1 is a possible D gene (6 bases). Trimming cost V 5 bases and J 3 bases, with 13 bases left between them. The CDR3 covers 15 residues. From germline, CDR1 is SGHTA and CDR2 FQGNSA. The CDR3, as DNA: TGTGCCAGCAGCCCCTCACAGGGTTACACCGGGGAGCTGTTTTTT. Amino acids: CASSPSQGYTGELFF.

The chain links TRBV5-1 to TRBJ2-1; possible D gene TRBD2, 5 bases. V was clipped by 0 bases and J by 0 bases, with 7 bases between them. The CDR3 spans 15 residues. CDR1 and CDR2 from the germline V gene are SGHRS and YFSETQ. Written as DNA, the CDR3 is TGCGCCAGCAGCTTGGGACTAAGCTCCTACAATGAGCAGTTCTTC. It encodes CASSLGLSSYNEQFF.